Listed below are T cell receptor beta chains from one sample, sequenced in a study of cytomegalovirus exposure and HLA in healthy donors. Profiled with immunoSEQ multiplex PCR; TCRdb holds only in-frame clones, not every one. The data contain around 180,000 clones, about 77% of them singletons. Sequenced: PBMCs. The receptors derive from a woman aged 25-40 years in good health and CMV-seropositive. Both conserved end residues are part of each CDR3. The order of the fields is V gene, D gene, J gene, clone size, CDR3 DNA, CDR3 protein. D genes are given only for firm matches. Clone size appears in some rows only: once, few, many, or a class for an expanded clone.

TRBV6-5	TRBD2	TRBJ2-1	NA	TGTGCCAGCAGTAAGGGACTAGCGTACAATGAGCAGTTCTTC	CASSKGLAYNEQFF
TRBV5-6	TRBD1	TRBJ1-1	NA	TGTGCCAGCAGCTCGCAATCGACAGGGACGTTACATGAAGCTTTCTTT	CASSSQSTGTLHEAFF
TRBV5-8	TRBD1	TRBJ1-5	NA	TGTGCCAGCAGCTGGATCCCCGGGACAGGGGGCAATCAGCCCCAGCATTTT	CASSWIPGTGGNQPQHF
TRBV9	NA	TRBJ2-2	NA	TGTGCCAGCAGCGTAACCACCGGAGGTACTGCCGGGGAGCTGTTTTTT	CASSVTTGGTAGELFF
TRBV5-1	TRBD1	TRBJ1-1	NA	TGCGCCAGCAGCTCCGCCGGGACAGGCAACACTGAAGCTTTCTTT	CASSSAGTGNTEAFF
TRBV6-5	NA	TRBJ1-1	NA	TGTGCCAGCACCCGACAGTTTGAACTCACTGAAGCTTTCTTT	CASTRQFELTEAFF
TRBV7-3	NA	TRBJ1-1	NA	TGTGCCAGCAGCTCCGAGATGAACACTGAAGCTTTCTTT	CASSSEMNTEAFF
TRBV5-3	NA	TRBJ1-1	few	TGTGCCAGAAGCGAGGGAATCGTGAACACTGAAGCTTTCTTT	CARSEGIVNTEAFF
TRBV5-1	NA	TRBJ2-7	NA	TGCGCCAGCAGCTTTTATCCAGGGACCTACGAGCAGTACTTC	CASSFYPGTYEQYF
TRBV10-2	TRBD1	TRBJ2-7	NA	TGCGCCAGCAGTGGGGAAAGGACAGGGGGCTACGAGCAGTACTTC	CASSGERTGGYEQYF
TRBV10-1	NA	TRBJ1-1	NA	TGCGCCAGCAGTGAGTTGGGGGGTTTGAACACTGAAGCTTTCTTT	CASSELGGLNTEAFF
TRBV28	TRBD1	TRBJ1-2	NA	TGTGCCAGCGGCTTACAGGGGAAGGGCTACACCTTC	CASGLQGKGYTF
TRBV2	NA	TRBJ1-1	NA	TGTGCAGGGGGGGCGGGGCCGAACACTGAAGCTTTCTTT	CAGGAGPNTEAFF
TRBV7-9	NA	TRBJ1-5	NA	TGTGCCAGCAGCTTGGTGCCGGGACAAGGGCCCCAGCATTTT	CASSLVPGQGPQHF
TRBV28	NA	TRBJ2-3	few	TGTGCCAGCAGGGTCGTACAGGGATGGGGGTCAGATACGCAGTATTTT	CASRVVQGWGSDTQYF
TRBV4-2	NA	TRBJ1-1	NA	TGTGCCAGCAGCGTCTCTAGTCGGAACACTGAAGCTTTCTTT	CASSVSSRNTEAFF
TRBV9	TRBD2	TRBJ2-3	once	TGTGCCAGCAGCGGGCGGACTAGCGGAAGACGGGCAGATACGCAGTATTTT	CASSGRTSGRRADTQYF
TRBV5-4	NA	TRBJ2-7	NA	TGTGCCAGCAGCTCCCACAGGGGGGGGTTCAACGAGCAGTACTTC	CASSSHRGGFNEQYF
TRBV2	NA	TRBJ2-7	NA	TGTGCCAGCAGGGCAGGAACAACCCTTAACTACGAGCAGTACTTC	CASRAGTTLNYEQYF
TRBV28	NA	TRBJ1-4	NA	TGTGCCAGCAGTTTCGGGGGACCTAATGAAAAACTGTTTTTT	CASSFGGPNEKLFF
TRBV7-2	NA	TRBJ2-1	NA	TGTGCCAGCAGCTTTAGCCCCAGGGGCCTAACCTACAATGAGCAGTTCTTC	CASSFSPRGLTYNEQFF
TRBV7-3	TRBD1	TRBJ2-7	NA	TGTGCCAGCAGCTTTCGTCCGGGACAGGTAAACGAGCAGTACTTC	CASSFRPGQVNEQYF
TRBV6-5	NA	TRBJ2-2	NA	TGTGCCAGCAGCGGACGGGGGAGCACCGGGGAGCTGTTTTTT	CASSGRGSTGELFF
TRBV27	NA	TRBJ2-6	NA	TGTGCCAGCAGCCTAATCGGTCCTTCTGGGGCCAACGTCCTGACTTTC	CASSLIGPSGANVLTF
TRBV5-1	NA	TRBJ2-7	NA	TGCGCCAGCAGCTCCCTCCGAGACAAGTCCTACGAGCAGTACTTC	CASSSLRDKSYEQYF
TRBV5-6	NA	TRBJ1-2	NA	TGTGCCAGCAGCTTGTTCGGGGAGGACGGTGGCTACACCTTC	CASSLFGEDGGYTF
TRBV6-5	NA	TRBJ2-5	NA	TGTGCCAGCAGTTACTCAAATCAGGGGCCCGAGACCCAGTACTTC	CASSYSNQGPETQYF
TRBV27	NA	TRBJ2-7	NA	TGTGCCAGCAGTTCCTGGGGGCTAGGATGGTACTTC	CASSSWGLGWYF
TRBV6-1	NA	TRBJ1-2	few	TGTGCCAGCAGGATGAGCGGGGGAGCTAACTATGGCTACACCTTC	CASRMSGGANYGYTF
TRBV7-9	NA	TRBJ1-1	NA	TGTGCCAGCAGTACCGGGACTTCAAGGACTGAAGCTTTCTTT	CASSTGTSRTEAFF
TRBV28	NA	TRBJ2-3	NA	TGTGCCAGCAGCTTGGAGGGGGCTGCAGATACGCAGTATTTT	CASSLEGAADTQYF
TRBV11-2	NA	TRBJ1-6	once	TGTGCCAGCAGCTTGGAATGGGGGCCTTCACCCCTCCACTTT	CASSLEWGPSPLHF
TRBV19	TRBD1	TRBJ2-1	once	TGTGCCAGTAGCAGCCCCCGGGACAGGGGGTATCCTGAGCAGTTCTTC	CASSSPRDRGYPEQFF
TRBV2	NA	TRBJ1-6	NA	TGTGCCAGCGGTAGTGAAATGTCGGGGTATTCACCCCTCCACTTT	CASGSEMSGYSPLHF
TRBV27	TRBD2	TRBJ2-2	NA	TGTGCCAGCAGTTTCCCTACTAGCGGGGGGGTTCTGCCCGGGGAGCTGTTTTTT	CASSFPTSGGVLPGELFF
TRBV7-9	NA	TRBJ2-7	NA	TGTGCCAGCAGCTTATCAGGGGCTGACTACGAGCAGTACTTC	CASSLSGADYEQYF
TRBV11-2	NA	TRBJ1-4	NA	TGTGCCAGCAGCTATCGCGGAGCCTCTACAACTAATGAAAAACTGTTTTTT	CASSYRGASTTNEKLFF
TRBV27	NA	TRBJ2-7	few	TGTGCCAGCAGTTATAAGGGGGACTCCTACGAGCAGTACTTC	CASSYKGDSYEQYF
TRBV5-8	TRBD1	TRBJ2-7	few	TGTGCCAGCAGACCGACAGGGTCGTACGAGCAGTACTTC	CASRPTGSYEQYF
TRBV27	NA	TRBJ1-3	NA	TGTGCCAGCAGGTTGGACAGACGGAACTCTGGAAACACCATATATTTT	CASRLDRRNSGNTIYF
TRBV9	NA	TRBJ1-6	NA	TGTGCCAGCAGCCCTTGGAGGGGCTACTCACCCCTCCACTTT	CASSPWRGYSPLHF
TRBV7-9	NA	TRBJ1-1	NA	TGTGCCAGCAGCTTAGGCGCGCGTGAAGCTTTCTTT	CASSLGAREAFF
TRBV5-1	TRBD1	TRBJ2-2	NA	TGCGCCAGCAGCTATTTAGGGACAGGGGCCGGGGAGCTGTTTTTT	CASSYLGTGAGELFF
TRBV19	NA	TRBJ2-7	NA	TGTGCCAGTAGTACCCGACCTAGCCTCATCCAACCTTACGAGCAGTACTTC	CASSTRPSLIQPYEQYF
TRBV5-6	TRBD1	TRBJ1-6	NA	TGTGCCAGCAGCTACCTGGACAGGGGAGTGTCACCCCTCCACTTT	CASSYLDRGVSPLHF
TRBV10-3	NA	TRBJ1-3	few	TGTGCCATCAGTGAGTCGGGCAGTGTAAGAAACACCATATATTTT	CAISESGSVRNTIYF
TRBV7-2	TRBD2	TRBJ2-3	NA	TGTGCCAGCAGCTTAGAAGGTGCGGGGGGGCCGGGAGATACGCAGTATTTT	CASSLEGAGGPGDTQYF
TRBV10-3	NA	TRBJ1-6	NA	TGTGCCATCAGTGAGTCGGAGGGTAATAATTCACCCCTCCACTTT	CAISESEGNNSPLHF
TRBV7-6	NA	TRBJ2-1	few	TGTGCCAGCAGCTCCTTACAGGGAGACAATGAGCAGTTCTTC	CASSSLQGDNEQFF
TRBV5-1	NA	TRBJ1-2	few	TGCGCCAGCAGCTTGGAAAACCCAGGATATGGCTACACCTTC	CASSLENPGYGYTF
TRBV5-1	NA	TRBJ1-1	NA	TGCGCCAGCAGCTTTGGACAGCCGAACACTGAAGCTTTCTTT	CASSFGQPNTEAFF
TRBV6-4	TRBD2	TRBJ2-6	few	TGTGCCAGCAGTGACTCGGCGGGGGGCCCCGGAGGTGGGGCCAACGTCCTGACTTTC	CASSDSAGGPGGGANVLTF
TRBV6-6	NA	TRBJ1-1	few	TGTGCCAGCACTCTTTTGGGGGTGGAGGGGAACACTGAAGCTTTCTTT	CASTLLGVEGNTEAFF
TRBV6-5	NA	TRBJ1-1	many	TGTGCCAGCAGTTACGGTAGGGGCCCTCGAGGCACTGAAGCTTTCTTT	CASSYGRGPRGTEAFF
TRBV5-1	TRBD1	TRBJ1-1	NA	TGCGCCAGCAGCTCGACAGGGTTGGAGTACACTGAAGCTTTCTTT	CASSSTGLEYTEAFF